Presented here are 9 T cell receptor beta chains from one specimen sequenced in a study of cytomegalovirus exposure and HLA in healthy donors. PCR used 60 Vbeta primers and 13 Jbeta primers. Repertoires were generated with immunoSEQ multiplex PCR, while TCRdb's copy carries only in-frame clones and drops some. Of some 220,000 clones listed, around four fifths were seen once; the top ten hold approximately 0.47%. Sequencing used PBMCs. These receptors all come from a boy between 10 and 17 years old in good health and CMV-seronegative.

The J gene is TRBJ1-3, the V gene TRBV11-2, with D unresolved. Between the trimmed V and J ends, which lost 3 bases and 4 bases, there was a span of 10 bases. The CDR3 loop spans 14 amino acids. Germline CDR1 reads SGHAT; CDR2 reads FQNNGV. The CDR3 is CASSFVTPGNTIYF. CDR3 coding DNA: TGTGCCAGCAGCTTCGTCACACCCGGAAACACCATATATTTT.

This rearrangement joins TRBV9 to TRBJ1-2, with D uncertain. The ends were cut back, 1 base at V and 0 bases at J, with 10 bases in the middle. The CDR3 contains 15 residues. Germline V gene lookup returns CDR1 SGDLS and CDR2 YYNGEE. CDR3 DNA: TGTGCCAGCAGCGTAAGAGACACCCCTAACTATGGCTACACCTTC. Translating it yields CASSVRDTPNYGYTF.

The rearrangement links TRBV14 to TRBJ1-1; D remains ambiguous. The V end was cut by 0 bases, the J end by 0 bases, with 11 bases between. The germline V gene has CDR1 SGHDN and CDR2 FVKESK. The CDR3 is made up of 16 amino acids. CDR3 coding DNA: TGTGCCAGCAGCCAAGAGGGGAGCTTCCTGAACACTGAAGCTTTCTTT. It encodes CASSQEGSFLNTEAFF.

V gene TRBV19 combines with J gene TRBJ1-2, with a weak D call TRBD1 (5 bases). Germline V lookup: CDR1 LNHDA, CDR2 SQIVND (reference sequence). Deletions cut 3 bases from V and 7 bases from J, with 15 bases between. CDR3 length: 14 residues. The CDR3 spells CASSIRQTPSGYTF. DNA of the CDR3: TGTGCCAGTAGTATCCGACAGACGCCAAGTGGCTACACCTTC.

CDR3 in amino acids: CASRGADENTEAFF. Here the CDR3 DNA reads TGCGCCAGCAGGGGGGCGGACGAGAACACTGAAGCTTTCTTT. The rearrangement joins TRBV10-2 to TRBJ1-1; possibly TRBD1 for D (6 bases). The ends were cut back, 6 bases at V and 1 base at J, with 12 bases in the middle. This CDR3 comprises 14 residues. Per the germline V gene, CDR1 is WSHSY and CDR2 is SAAADI.

V and J are TRBV7-9 and TRBJ2-7, with D perhaps TRBD2 (6 bases). The CDR3 extends over 14 amino acids. Germline-derived CDR1 and CDR2 are SEHNR and FQNEAQ (reference sequence). V lost 7 bases and J lost 6, with 19 bases in between. The CDR3 coding sequence is TGTGCCAGCACTGTCGATGGGGGGAGACGCGAGCAGTACTTC. Its protein product is CASTVDGGRREQYF.

The genes are TRBV19 and TRBJ2-1; weak D call: TRBD2 (6 bases). CDR1 LNHDA and CDR2 SQIVND come from the germline V gene (reference sequence). CDR3 length equals 18 residues. The V end lost 0 bases, the J end lost 3 bases, and 18 bases lay between the germline ends. This CDR3 is CASSIDLVRRAVYNEQFF. The CDR3 DNA reads TGTGCCAGTAGTATAGATCTAGTCCGGAGGGCGGTCTACAATGAGCAGTTCTTC.

This rearrangement joins TRBV10-3 to TRBJ1-5; 8 bases are shared with TRBD1. This CDR3 contains 13 residues. Germline V gene sequence: CDR1 ENHRY, CDR2 SYGVKD. With 6 bases clipped from V and 7 bases from J, the junction kept 5 bases outside the gene matches. CDR3 sequence reads: CAISGTGGQPQHF. CDR3 DNA sequence: TGTGCCATCAGCGGGACAGGCGGCCAGCCCCAGCATTTT.

This rearrangement joins TRBV29-1 to TRBJ2-7; 10 bases fit TRBD1. V lost 7 bases, J lost 6 bases, and 9 bases stayed unmatched. CDR1 and CDR2 from the germline V gene are SQVTM and ANQGSEA. CDR3 length equals 13 residues. The CDR3 region is CSGTGTGVGEQYF. The CDR3, as DNA: TGCAGCGGTACCGGGACAGGGGTCGGCGAGCAGTACTTC.